A selection of T cell receptor beta chains follows, all from one sample in a study of neurological immune-mediated disorders. Each CDR3 protein is one row after TCRdb ran MiXCR on the 5' RACE reads. The table has about 92,000 distinct CDR3 sequences, roughly 3.2% seen once; the top ten hold approximately 3%. The sample consisted of PBMCs. Receptor source: a woman aged 45-65 years with multiple sclerosis. CDR3s include the opening cysteine and the closing phenylalanine or tryptophan. D genes are given only for firm matches. Clone size appears in some rows only: once, few, many, or a class for an expanded clone.

J	D	V	size	CDR3	DNA
TRBJ1-2	.	TRBV9	many	CASSVGRSRGYTF	TGTGCCAGCAGCGTAGGAAGGTCTCGAGGCTACACCTTC
TRBJ2-5	TRBD2	TRBV20-1	many	CSASPVVGGGPVVETQYF	TGCAGTGCATCACCGGTGGTTGGCGGGGGGCCTGTGGTGGAGACCCAGTACTTC
TRBJ1-5	.	TRBV6-5	many	CASSYKASGINQPQHF	TGTGCCAGCAGTTACAAAGCTTCAGGGATTAATCAGCCCCAGCATTTT
TRBJ2-2	.	TRBV20-1	many	CSAWGTGELFF	TGCAGTGCCTGGGGTACCGGGGAGCTGTTTTTT
TRBJ2-2	TRBD2	TRBV4-3	many	CASSQVWVWGGGRNTGELFF	TGCGCCAGCAGCCAAGTCTGGGTCTGGGGCGGGGGGCGAAACACCGGGGAGCTGTTTTTT
TRBJ2-7	.	TRBV3-1	many	CASSYTGLSSYEQYF	TGTGCCAGCAGCTATACGGGCCTCAGCTCCTACGAGCAGTACTTC
TRBJ2-5	TRBD2	TRBV5-4	many	CASSPGTSGSQETQYF	TGTGCCAGCAGCCCAGGGACTAGCGGGAGCCAAGAGACCCAGTACTTC
TRBJ2-7	.	TRBV20-1	many	CSANTRRAYEQYF	TGCAGTGCCAATACAAGGAGGGCCTACGAGCAGTACTTC
TRBJ2-1	.	TRBV5-1	many	CASSTTSSSAHEQFF	TGCGCCAGCAGTACGACCAGTTCTAGTGCCCATGAGCAGTTCTTC
TRBJ2-7	.	TRBV5-6	many	CASSFHYEQYF	TGTGCCAGCAGCTTTCATTACGAGCAGTACTTC
TRBJ2-3	.	TRBV29-1	many	CSVEDGYPGTDTQYF	TGCAGCGTTGAAGATGGGTATCCAGGCACAGATACGCAGTATTTT
TRBJ1-3	.	TRBV2	many	CASSGSFSGNTIYF	TGTGCCAGCAGTGGATCCTTCTCTGGAAACACCATATATTTT
TRBJ2-7	TRBD1	TRBV10-3	many	CAISQTGGKDEQYF	TGTGCCATCAGCCAGACAGGGGGAAAAGACGAGCAGTACTTC
TRBJ2-5	.	TRBV5-5	many	CASSQRETQYF	TGTGCCAGCAGCCAGAGGGAGACCCAGTACTTC
TRBJ1-5	.	TRBV5-6	many	CASSAGGGGQPQHF	TGTGCCAGCAGCGCCGGAGGAGGCGGACAGCCCCAGCATTTT
TRBJ2-3	.	TRBV7-9	many	CASSPDVPTDTQYF	TGTGCCAGCAGCCCCGATGTGCCCACAGATACGCAGTATTTT
TRBJ1-5	TRBD1	TRBV28	many	CASSSYFSGTGRDQPQHF	TGTGCCAGCAGTTCGTACTTTTCCGGGACAGGGCGCGATCAGCCCCAGCATTTT
TRBJ2-5	TRBD1	TRBV12-3/TRBV12-4	many	CASSQKQGFGETQYF	TGTGCCAGCAGTCAAAAACAGGGGTTCGGAGAGACCCAGTACTTC
TRBJ2-7	.	TRBV5-6	many	CASSLLRTTSSYEQYF	TGTGCCAGCAGCTTGCTAAGGACAACTAGCTCCTACGAGCAGTACTTC
TRBJ1-1	.	TRBV27	few	CATSRERGGTEAFF	TGTGCCACCAGCCGGGAGCGGGGTGGGACTGAAGCTTTCTTT
TRBJ1-1	.	TRBV7-2	many	CASSLRVGGSEAFF	TGTGCCAGCAGCTTAAGGGTCGGCGGGTCGGAAGCTTTCTTT
TRBJ1-1	TRBD1	TRBV10-3	many	CAISLLDRAEAFF	TGTGCCATCAGTCTTCTGGACAGGGCTGAAGCTTTCTTT
TRBJ2-7	TRBD1	TRBV12-3/TRBV12-4	many	CASSRTGFDEQYF	TGTGCCAGCAGTAGGACAGGGTTCGACGAGCAGTACTTC
TRBJ2-5	.	TRBV2	many	CASRAGFYRGETQYF	TGTGCCAGCAGAGCAGGGTTCTATAGGGGGGAGACCCAGTACTTC
TRBJ2-1	.	TRBV27	many	CASSLGLPLSSYNEQFF	TGTGCCAGCAGTTTAGGGCTACCGCTCAGCTCCTACAATGAGCAGTTCTTC
TRBJ1-4	.	TRBV12-3/TRBV12-4	.	CASDSGTTNEKLFF	TGTGCCAGCGACTCAGGGACAACTAATGAAAAACTGTTTTTT
TRBJ2-3	.	TRBV7-3	many	CASSFRPGDTDTQYF	TGTGCCAGCAGCTTCAGGCCAGGGGATACAGATACGCAGTATTTT
TRBJ1-5	TRBD1	TRBV6-2/TRBV6-3	many	CASSMQGAKTFYSNQPQHF	TGTGCCAGCAGTATGCAGGGGGCAAAAACGTTTTATAGCAATCAGCCCCAGCATTTT
TRBJ2-7	TRBD1	TRBV6-1	many	CASTPRSGTAASYEQYF	TGTGCCAGCACCCCCCGCTCCGGGACAGCAGCTTCCTACGAGCAGTACTTC
TRBJ1-4	.	TRBV6-1	many	CASSGADSSTNEKLFF	TGTGCCAGCAGTGGAGCGGACAGCAGCACTAATGAAAAACTGTTTTTT
TRBJ2-1	.	TRBV20-1	many	CSARDGLKGGYNEQFF	TGCAGTGCTAGAGATGGGTTGAAGGGGGGGTACAATGAGCAGTTCTTC
TRBJ2-1	.	TRBV20-1	many	CSARWPQYNEQFF	TGCAGTGCTAGGTGGCCGCAGTACAATGAGCAGTTCTTC
TRBJ2-3	TRBD2	TRBV20-1	many	CSASTSGGIVDTDTQYF	TGCAGTGCTAGCACTAGCGGGGGGATCGTGGACACAGATACGCAGTATTTT
TRBJ2-1	TRBD2	TRBV5-1	many	CASSWGRGGNDEQFF	TGCGCCAGCAGCTGGGGGCGCGGGGGGAACGATGAGCAGTTCTTC
TRBJ2-3	.	TRBV7-7	many	CASSLGQTSTDTQYF	TGTGCTAGCAGCTTAGGGCAGACTAGCACAGATACGCAGTATTTT
TRBJ2-7	.	TRBV18	few	CASSPLLGTYEQYF	TGTGCCAGCTCACCACTACTGGGAACCTACGAGCAGTACTTC
TRBJ2-5	TRBD2	TRBV5-1	many	CASSATPGGETQYF	TGCGCCAGCAGCGCGACTCCCGGGGGGGAGACCCAGTACTTC
TRBJ1-5	.	TRBV20-1	many	CSARDGRQPQHF	TGCAGTGCTAGAGATGGGCGGCAGCCCCAGCATTTT
TRBJ2-1	.	TRBV27	.	CASSFLGSANEQFF	TGTGCCAGCAGTTTTTTGGGGTCTGCCAATGAGCAGTTCTTC
TRBJ2-1	.	TRBV11-2	many	CASSSFLQGGSEQFF	TGTGCCAGCAGTTCTTTTTTGCAGGGGGGTTCTGAGCAGTTCTTC
TRBJ2-5	TRBD2	TRBV7-8	many	CASSLVGTSGWETQYF	TGTGCCAGCAGCTTAGTAGGGACTAGCGGGTGGGAGACCCAGTACTTC
TRBJ2-7	TRBD2	TRBV5-1	many	CASSMRTSGGAVSLNEQYF	TGCGCCAGCAGCATGCGGACTAGCGGGGGGGCCGTGTCTCTGAACGAGCAGTACTTC
TRBJ2-7	TRBD1	TRBV7-2	many	CASSSSRGQGYEQYF	TGTGCCAGCAGCTCCTCGAGGGGACAGGGCTACGAGCAGTACTTC
TRBJ2-5	.	TRBV7-9	many	CASSPGPEWTQYF	TGTGCCAGCAGCCCAGGACCCGAGTGGACCCAGTACTTC
TRBJ1-3	.	TRBV7-2	many	CASSLGYTSSGNTIYF	TGTGCCAGCAGCTTAGGGTATACGAGCTCTGGAAACACCATATATTTT
TRBJ1-2	TRBD1	TRBV27	many	CASSPDRAFSYTF	TGTGCCAGCAGTCCGGACAGGGCTTTTAGCTACACCTTC
TRBJ2-7	.	TRBV5-1	many	CASSLTSYEQYF	TGCGCCAGCAGCCTGACCTCCTACGAGCAGTACTTC
TRBJ2-3	.	TRBV27	many	CASQNRPLTRTDTQYF	TGTGCCAGCCAAAATCGGCCCCTCACTCGCACAGATACGCAGTATTTT
TRBJ2-3	TRBD1	TRBV2	many	CASTPGTVLSDTQYF	TGTGCCAGCACCCCTGGGACAGTGTTGTCAGATACGCAGTATTTT
TRBJ1-5	.	TRBV6-5	many	CASSYSGGEQPQHF	TGTGCCAGCAGTTACTCTGGGGGCGAACAGCCCCAGCATTTT
TRBJ2-7	.	TRBV5-1	many	CASREVSSYEQYF	TGCGCCAGCAGAGAAGTAAGCTCCTACGAGCAGTACTTC
TRBJ1-2	.	TRBV20-1	many	CSARGFLGGYTF	TGCAGTGCTAGAGGTTTTTTGGGTGGCTACACCTTC
TRBJ1-1	.	TRBV20-1	few	CSARGYEAFF	TGCAGTGCTAGGGGGTATGAAGCTTTCTTT
TRBJ2-5	.	TRBV7-7	many	CASSLGPEGAQYF	TGTGCTAGCAGCTTGGGCCCGGAGGGGGCTCAGTACTTC
TRBJ1-1	.	TRBV12-5	many	CASGLALGEWNTEAFF	TGTGCTAGTGGTTTGGCCCTCGGGGAATGGAACACTGAAGCTTTCTTT
TRBJ2-5	.	TRBV20-1	many	CSAKRDIQETQYF	TGCAGTGCCAAGAGGGACATTCAAGAGACCCAGTACTTC
TRBJ2-3	TRBD1	TRBV5-1	many	CASRYRDRYTDTQYF	TGCGCCAGCAGATACCGGGACAGGTACACAGATACGCAGTATTTT
TRBJ2-3	.	TRBV20-1	few	CSEREIWTDKQYF	TGCAGTGAGAGGGAGATATGGACAGATAAGCAGTATTTT
TRBJ2-7	.	TRBV7-2	many	CASSDGRSRSEQYF	TGTGCCAGCAGCGACGGACGTAGTCGAAGCGAGCAGTACTTC